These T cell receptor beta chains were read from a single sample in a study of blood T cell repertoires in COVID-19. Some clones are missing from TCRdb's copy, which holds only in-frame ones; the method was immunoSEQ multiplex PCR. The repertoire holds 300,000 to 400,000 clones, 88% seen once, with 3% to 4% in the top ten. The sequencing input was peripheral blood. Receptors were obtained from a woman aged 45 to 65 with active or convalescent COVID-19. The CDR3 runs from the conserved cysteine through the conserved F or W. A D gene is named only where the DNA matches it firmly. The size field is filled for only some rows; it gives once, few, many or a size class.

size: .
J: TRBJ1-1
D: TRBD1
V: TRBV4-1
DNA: TGCGCCAGCAGCCCGGGACAGGGAAACACTGAAGCTTTCTTT
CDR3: CASSPGQGNTEAFF

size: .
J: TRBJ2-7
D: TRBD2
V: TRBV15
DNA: TGTGCCACCAGCAGAGATACTACTAGCGGGAGCGAGCAGTACTTC
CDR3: CATSRDTTSGSEQYF

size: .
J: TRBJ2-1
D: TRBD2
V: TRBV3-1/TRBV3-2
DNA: TGTGCCAGCAGCCAGGGACTAGCGGCCAATGAGCAGTTCTTC
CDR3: CASSQGLAANEQFF

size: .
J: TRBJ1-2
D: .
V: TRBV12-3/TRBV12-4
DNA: TGTGCCAGCAGTTTAGCCGGGGGTGGCTACACCTTC
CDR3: CASSLAGGGYTF

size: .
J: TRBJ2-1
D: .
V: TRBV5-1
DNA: TGCGCCAGTCGGTCTGAGCCGAGCTCCTACAATGAGCAGTTCTTC
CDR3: CASRSEPSSYNEQFF

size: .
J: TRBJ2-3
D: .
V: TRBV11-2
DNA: TGTGCCAGCAGCCAAAACACAGATACGCAGTATTTT
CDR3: CASSQNTDTQYF

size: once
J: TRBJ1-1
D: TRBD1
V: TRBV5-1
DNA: TGCGCCAGCAGCCTGGGGGGGACAGGGAACACTGAAGCTTTCTTT
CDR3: CASSLGGTGNTEAFF

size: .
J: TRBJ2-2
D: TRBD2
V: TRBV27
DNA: TGTGCCAGCAGTTACCGGGGACTAGCGGGGGGGCGGAACACCGGGGAGCTGTTTTTT
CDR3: CASSYRGLAGGRNTGELFF

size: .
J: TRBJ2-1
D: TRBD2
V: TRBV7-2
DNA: TGTGCCAGCAGCTATCTCATGGCTAGCGGGTATAGGGTCAATGAGCAGTTCTTC
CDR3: CASSYLMASGYRVNEQFF

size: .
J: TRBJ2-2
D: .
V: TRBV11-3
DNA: TGTGCCAGCAGCTTAGATAACATAGGACAGCCGAACACCGGGGAGCTGTTTTTT
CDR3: CASSLDNIGQPNTGELFF

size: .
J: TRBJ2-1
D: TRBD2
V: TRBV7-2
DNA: TGTGCCAGCAGCCCCGGGACTAGCGGTTCCTACAATGAGCAGTTCTTC
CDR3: CASSPGTSGSYNEQFF

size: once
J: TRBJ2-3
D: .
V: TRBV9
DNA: TGTGCCAGCAGCTCATTCCCCGCCTCTAGAGATACGCAGTATTTT
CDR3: CASSSFPASRDTQYF

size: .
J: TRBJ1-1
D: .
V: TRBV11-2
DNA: TGTGCCAGCAGCCGAAGCTACACTGAAGCTTTCTTT
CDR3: CASSRSYTEAFF

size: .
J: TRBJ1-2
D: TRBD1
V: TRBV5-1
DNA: TGCGCCAGCAGCATACAGGGGGCGAACTATGGCTACACCTTC
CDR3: CASSIQGANYGYTF

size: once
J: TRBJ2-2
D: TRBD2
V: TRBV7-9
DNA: TGTGCCAGCAGCTCAATTCGGACTAGCGGAACCGGGGAGCTGTTTTTT
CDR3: CASSSIRTSGTGELFF

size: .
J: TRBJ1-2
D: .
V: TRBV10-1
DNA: TGCGCCAGCAGTGAGCCACAGGGCTCTGGCTACACCTTC
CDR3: CASSEPQGSGYTF

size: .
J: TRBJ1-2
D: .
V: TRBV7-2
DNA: TGTGCCAGCGGCCTAGGGCAGTACACCTTC
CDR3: CASGLGQYTF

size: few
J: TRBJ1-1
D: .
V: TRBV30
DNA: TGTGCCTGGAGTGTACTAGGGGGTAACACTGAAGCTTTCTTT
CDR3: CAWSVLGGNTEAFF

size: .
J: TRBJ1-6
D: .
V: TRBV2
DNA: TGTGCCAGCACCGCCGACAGATCACCCCTCCACTTT
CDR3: CASTADRSPLHF

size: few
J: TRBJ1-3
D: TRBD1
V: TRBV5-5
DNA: TGTGCCAGCAGCTTGGGCGACAGGGCAGGGGGAAACACCATATATTTT
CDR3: CASSLGDRAGGNTIYF

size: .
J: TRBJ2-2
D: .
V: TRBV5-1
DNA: TGCGCCAGCAGCTTGGTCTCAGGCCCCGGGGAGCTGTTTTTT
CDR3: CASSLVSGPGELFF

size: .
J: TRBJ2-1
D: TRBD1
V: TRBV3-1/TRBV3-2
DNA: TGTGCCAGCAGCCACGCCGGGACAGGTAATGAGCAGTTCTTC
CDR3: CASSHAGTGNEQFF

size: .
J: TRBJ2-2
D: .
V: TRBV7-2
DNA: TGTGCCAGCAGCTTCGCCGGGGGTTTGCGCGCCGGGGAGCTGTTTTTT
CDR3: CASSFAGGLRAGELFF

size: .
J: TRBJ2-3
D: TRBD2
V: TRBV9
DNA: TGTGCCAGCAGCGTAGCTCAGCGGGGGGTGGGCACAGATACGCAGTATTTT
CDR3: CASSVAQRGVGTDTQYF

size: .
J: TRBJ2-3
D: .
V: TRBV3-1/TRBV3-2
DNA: TGTGCCAGCAGCCAACTCTCGGGGGCAGATACGCAGTATTTT
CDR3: CASSQLSGADTQYF

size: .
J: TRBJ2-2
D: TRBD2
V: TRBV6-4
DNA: TGTGCCAGCAGTGACTCGAGGGAGGGAGGGGAGCTGTTTTTT
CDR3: CASSDSREGGELFF

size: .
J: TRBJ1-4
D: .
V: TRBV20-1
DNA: TGCAGTGCCATTAATGAAAAACTGTTTTTT
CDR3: CSAINEKLFF

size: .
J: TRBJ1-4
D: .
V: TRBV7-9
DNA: TGTGCCAGCAGCCGCGACAGCGTAAATGAAAAACTGTTTTTT
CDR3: CASSRDSVNEKLFF

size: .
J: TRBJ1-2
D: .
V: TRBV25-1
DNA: TGTGCCAGCAGTGGAGGTCAGCGAGCTAACTATGGCTACACCTTC
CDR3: CASSGGQRANYGYTF

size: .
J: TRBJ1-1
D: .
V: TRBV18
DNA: TGTGCCAGCTCACCACCGGCGGGATCAGGCCCTGAAGCTTTCTTT
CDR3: CASSPPAGSGPEAFF

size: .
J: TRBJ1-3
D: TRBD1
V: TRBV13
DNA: TGTGCCAGCAGCTTCCGGGACAGGTTCCTCTCGTCCATATATTTT
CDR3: CASSFRDRFLSSIYF

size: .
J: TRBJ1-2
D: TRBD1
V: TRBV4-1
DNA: TGCGCCAGCAGCCAAGTAGGTCTACCGGGACAGGGGACCAAGATTAACTATGGCTACACCTTC
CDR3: CASSQVGLPGQGTKINYGYTF

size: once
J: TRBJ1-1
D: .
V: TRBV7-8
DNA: TGTGCCAGCAGCTTACAGGTCGTGGGGAACACTGAAGCTTTCTTT
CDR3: CASSLQVVGNTEAFF

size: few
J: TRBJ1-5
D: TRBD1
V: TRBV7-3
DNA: TGTGCCAGCAGCGTCCAGACAGGGGACTATAGCAATCAGCCCCAGCATTTT
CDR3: CASSVQTGDYSNQPQHF

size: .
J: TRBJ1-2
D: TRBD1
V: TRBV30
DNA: TGTGCCTGGAGTGTACGCGGACAGGGGTCTGGTGGCTATGGCTACACCTTC
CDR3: CAWSVRGQGSGGYGYTF

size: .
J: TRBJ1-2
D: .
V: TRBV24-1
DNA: TGTGCCACCAGTGATAGAGCAGGGGATGGCTACACCTTC
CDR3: CATSDRAGDGYTF

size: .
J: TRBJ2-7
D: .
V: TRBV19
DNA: TGTGCCAGTAGTATTGAGGTCAGAGCCTACGAGCAGTACTTC
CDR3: CASSIEVRAYEQYF

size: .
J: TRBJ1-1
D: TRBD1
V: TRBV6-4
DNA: TGTGCCAGCAGTGGCTTGACAGGGGTGGGAAACACTGAAGCTTTCTTT
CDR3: CASSGLTGVGNTEAFF

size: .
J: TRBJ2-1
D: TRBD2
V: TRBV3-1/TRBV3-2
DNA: TGTGCCAGCAGCCTCACTAGCGGGGGTTACAATGAGCAGTTCTTC
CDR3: CASSLTSGGYNEQFF

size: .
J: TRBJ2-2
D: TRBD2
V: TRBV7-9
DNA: TGTGCCAGCAGCTTCTCCGGGGGGTTCACCGGGGAGCTGTTTTTT
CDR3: CASSFSGGFTGELFF

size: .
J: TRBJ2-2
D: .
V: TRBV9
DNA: TGTGCCAGCAGCGTAGGGGCAGGGCCCACCGGGGAGCTGTTTTTT
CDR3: CASSVGAGPTGELFF

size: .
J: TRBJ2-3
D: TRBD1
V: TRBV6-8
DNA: TGTGCCAGGGGGAGCCTGGACAGGGGGCCCCCCACACGGGCAGATACGCAGTATTTT
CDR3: CARGSLDRGPPTRADTQYF

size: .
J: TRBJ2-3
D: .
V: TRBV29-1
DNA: TGCAGCGCTACTTTGGGAGACACCAGCACAGATACGCAGTATTTT
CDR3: CSATLGDTSTDTQYF